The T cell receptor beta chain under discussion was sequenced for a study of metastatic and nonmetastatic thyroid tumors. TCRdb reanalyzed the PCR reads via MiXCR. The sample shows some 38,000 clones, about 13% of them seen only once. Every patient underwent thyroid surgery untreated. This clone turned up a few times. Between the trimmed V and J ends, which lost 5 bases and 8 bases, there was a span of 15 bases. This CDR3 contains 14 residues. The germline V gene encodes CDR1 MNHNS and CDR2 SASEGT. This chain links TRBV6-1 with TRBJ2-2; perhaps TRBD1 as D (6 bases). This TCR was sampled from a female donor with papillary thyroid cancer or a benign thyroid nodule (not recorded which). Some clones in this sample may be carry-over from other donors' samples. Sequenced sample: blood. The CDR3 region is CASSPLGTMGELFF. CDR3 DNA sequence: TGTGCCAGCAGTCCCCTTGGGACAATGGGGGAGCTGTTTTTT.